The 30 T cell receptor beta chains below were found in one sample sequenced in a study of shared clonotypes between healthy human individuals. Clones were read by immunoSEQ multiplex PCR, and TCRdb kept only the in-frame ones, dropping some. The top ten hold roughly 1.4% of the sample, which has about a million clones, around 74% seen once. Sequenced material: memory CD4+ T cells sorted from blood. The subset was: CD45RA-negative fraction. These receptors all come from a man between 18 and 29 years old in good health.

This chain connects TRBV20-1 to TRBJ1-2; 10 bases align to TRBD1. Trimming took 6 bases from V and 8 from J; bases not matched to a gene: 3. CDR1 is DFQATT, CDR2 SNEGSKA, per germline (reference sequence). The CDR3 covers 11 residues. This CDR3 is CSALTGGGYTF. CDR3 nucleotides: TGCAGTGCCTTGACAGGGGGCGGCTACACCTTC.

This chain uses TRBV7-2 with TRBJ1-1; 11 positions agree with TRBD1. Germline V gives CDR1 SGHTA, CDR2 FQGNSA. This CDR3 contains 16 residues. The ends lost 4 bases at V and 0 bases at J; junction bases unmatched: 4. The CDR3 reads CASSSGQGALNTEAFF. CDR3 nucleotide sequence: TGTGCCAGCAGCTCCGGACAGGGGGCCCTGAACACTGAAGCTTTCTTT.

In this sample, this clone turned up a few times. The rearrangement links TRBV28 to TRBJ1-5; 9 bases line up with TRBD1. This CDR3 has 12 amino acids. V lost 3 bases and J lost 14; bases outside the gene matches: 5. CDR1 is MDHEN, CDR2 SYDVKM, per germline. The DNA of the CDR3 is TGTGCCAGCAGTTTTGGGACAGGGAAGGAGCATTTT. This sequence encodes CASSFGTGKEHF.

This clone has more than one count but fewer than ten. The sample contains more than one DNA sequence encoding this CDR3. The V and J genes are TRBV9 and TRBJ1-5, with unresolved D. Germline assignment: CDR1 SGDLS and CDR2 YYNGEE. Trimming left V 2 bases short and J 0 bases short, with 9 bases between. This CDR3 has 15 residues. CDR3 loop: CASSVGQDSNQPQHF. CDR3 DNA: TGTGCCAGCAGCGTTGGGCAGGATAGCAATCAGCCCCAGCATTTT. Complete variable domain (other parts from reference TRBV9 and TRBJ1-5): DSGVTQTPKHLITATGQRVTLRCSPRSGDLSVYWYQQSLDQGLQFLIQYYNGEERAKGNILERFSAQQFPDLHSELNLSSLELGDSALYFCASSVGQDSNQPQHFGDGTRLSIL.

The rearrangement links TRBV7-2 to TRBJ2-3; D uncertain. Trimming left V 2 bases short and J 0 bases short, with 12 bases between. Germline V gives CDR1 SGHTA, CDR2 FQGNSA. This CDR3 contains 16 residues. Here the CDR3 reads CASSLSLWQSTDTQYF. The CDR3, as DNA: TGTGCCAGCAGCTTATCCTTGTGGCAGAGCACAGATACGCAGTATTTT.

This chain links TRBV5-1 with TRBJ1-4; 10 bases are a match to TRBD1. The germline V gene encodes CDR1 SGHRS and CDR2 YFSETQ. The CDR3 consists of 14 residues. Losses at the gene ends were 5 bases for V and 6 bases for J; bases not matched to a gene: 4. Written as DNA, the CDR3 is TGCGCCAGCAGTAACGGACAGGGGGATGAAAAACTGTTTTTT. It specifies CASSNGQGDEKLFF. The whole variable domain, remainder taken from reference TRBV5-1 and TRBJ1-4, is KAGVTQTPRYLIKTRGQQVTLSCSPISGHRSVSWYQQTPGQGLQFLFEYFSETQRNKGNFPGRFSGRQFSNSRSEMNVSTLELGDSALYLCASSNGQGDEKLFFGSGTQLSVL.

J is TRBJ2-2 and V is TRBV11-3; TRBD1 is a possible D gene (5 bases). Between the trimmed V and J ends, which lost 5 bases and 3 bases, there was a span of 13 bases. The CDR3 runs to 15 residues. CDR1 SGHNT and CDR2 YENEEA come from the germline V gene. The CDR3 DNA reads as TGTGCCAGCAGCGTAGGGGATGCGTACACCGGGGAGCTGTTTTTT. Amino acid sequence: CASSVGDAYTGELFF.

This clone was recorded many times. The CDR3 spells CASRPPNTGELFF. In DNA form, the CDR3 reads TGTGCCAGCAGGCCTCCGAACACCGGGGAGCTGTTTTTT. The rearrangement uses TRBV27 and TRBJ2-2; unclear D gene. The CDR3 covers 13 residues. Germline CDR1 and CDR2: MNHEY and SMNVEV (reference sequence). V gave up 6 bases and J gave up 0 bases, with 5 bases separating them.

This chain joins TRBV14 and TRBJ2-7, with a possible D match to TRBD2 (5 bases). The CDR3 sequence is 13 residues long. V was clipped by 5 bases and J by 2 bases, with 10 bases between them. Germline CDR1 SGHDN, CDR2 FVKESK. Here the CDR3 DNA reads TGTGCCAGCAGCTGGACTTTCGCCTACGAGCAGTACTTC. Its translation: CASSWTFAYEQYF.

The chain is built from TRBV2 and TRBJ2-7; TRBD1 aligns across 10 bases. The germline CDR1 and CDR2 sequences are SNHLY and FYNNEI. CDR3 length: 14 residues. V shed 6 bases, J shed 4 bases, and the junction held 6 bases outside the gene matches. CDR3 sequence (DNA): TGTGCCAGCAGAGTCGACAGGGGGCAATACGAGCAGTACTTC. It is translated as CASRVDRGQYEQYF. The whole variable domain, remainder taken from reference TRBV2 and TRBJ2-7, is EPEVTQTPSHQVTQMGQEVILRCVPISNHLYFYWYRQILGQKVEFLVSFYNNEISEKSEIFDDQFSVERPDGSNFTLKIRSTKLEDSAMYFCASRVDRGQYEQYFGPGTRLTVT.

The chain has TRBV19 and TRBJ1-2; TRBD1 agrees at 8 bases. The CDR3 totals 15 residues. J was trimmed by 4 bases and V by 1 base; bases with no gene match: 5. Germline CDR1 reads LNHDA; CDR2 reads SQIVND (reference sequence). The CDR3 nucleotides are TGTGCCAGTAGTATAGGGACAGGGAATCGCTATGGCTACACCTTC. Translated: CASSIGTGNRYGYTF.

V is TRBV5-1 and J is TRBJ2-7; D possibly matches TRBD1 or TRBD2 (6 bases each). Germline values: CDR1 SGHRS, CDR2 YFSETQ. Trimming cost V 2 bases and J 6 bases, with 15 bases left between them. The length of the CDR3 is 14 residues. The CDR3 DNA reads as TGCGCCAGCAGCTTTGGAGGGGGTCGTCGCGAGCAGTACTTC. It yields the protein CASSFGGGRREQYF. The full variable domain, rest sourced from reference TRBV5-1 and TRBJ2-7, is KAGVTQTPRYLIKTRGQQVTLSCSPISGHRSVSWYQQTPGQGLQFLFEYFSETQRNKGNFPGRFSGRQFSNSRSEMNVSTLELGDSALYLCASSFGGGRREQYFGPGTRLTVT.

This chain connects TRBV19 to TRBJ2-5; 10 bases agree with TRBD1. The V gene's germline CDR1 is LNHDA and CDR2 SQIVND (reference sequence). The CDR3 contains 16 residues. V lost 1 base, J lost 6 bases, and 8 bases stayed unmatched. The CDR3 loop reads CASSIARTGGIQTQYF. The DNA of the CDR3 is TGTGCCAGTAGTATAGCCCGGACAGGGGGTATCCAGACCCAGTACTTC.

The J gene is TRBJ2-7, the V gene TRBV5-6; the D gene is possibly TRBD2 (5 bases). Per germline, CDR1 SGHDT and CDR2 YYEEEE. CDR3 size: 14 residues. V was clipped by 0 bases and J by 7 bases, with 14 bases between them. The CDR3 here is CASSLVGRTTEQYF. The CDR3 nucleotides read TGTGCCAGCAGCTTGGTGGGGAGAACTACGGAGCAGTACTTC.

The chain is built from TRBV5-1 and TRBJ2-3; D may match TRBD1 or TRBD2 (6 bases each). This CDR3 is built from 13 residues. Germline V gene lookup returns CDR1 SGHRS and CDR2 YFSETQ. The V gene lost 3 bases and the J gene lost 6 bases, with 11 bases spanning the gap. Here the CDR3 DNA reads TGCGCCAGCAGCTCAGGGGAGGCGGATACGCAGTATTTT. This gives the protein CASSSGEADTQYF.

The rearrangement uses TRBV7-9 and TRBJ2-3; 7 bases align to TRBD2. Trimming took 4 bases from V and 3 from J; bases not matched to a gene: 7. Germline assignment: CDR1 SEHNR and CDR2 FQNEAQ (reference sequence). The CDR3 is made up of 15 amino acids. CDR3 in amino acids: CASSSAGDGTDTQYF. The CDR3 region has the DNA TGTGCCAGCAGCTCCGCGGGAGACGGTACAGATACGCAGTATTTT.

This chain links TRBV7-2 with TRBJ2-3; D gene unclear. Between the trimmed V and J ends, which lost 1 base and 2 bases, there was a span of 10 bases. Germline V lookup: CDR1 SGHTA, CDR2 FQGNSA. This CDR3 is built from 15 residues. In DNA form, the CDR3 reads TGTGCCAGCAGCTTAGAGAACGGGTACACAGATACGCAGTATTTT. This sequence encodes CASSLENGYTDTQYF.

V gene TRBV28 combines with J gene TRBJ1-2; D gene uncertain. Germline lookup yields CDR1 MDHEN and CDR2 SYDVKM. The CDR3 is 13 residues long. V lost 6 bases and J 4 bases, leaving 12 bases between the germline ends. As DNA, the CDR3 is TGTGCCAGCAGCCCCTCCGGGTTCTATGGCTACACCTTC. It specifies CASSPSGFYGYTF.

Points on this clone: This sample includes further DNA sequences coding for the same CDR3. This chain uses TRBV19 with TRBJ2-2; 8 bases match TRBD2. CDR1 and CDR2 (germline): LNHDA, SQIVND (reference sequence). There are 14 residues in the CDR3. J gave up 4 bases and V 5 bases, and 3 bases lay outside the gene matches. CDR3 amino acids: CASSGLAGTGELFF. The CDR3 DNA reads TGTGCCAGTAGTGGACTAGCAGGCACCGGGGAGCTGTTTTTT.

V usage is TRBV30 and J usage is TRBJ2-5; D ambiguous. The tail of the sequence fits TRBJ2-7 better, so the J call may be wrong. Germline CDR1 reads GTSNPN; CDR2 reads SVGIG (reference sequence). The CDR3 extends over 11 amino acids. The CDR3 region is CAWSERYEQYF. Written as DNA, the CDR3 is TGTGCCTGGAGCGAAAGGTACGAGCAGTACTTC.

The CDR3 sequence: CASSQLAGAQETQYF. CDR3 sequence (DNA): TGTGCCAGCAGCCAATTAGCGGGGGCCCAAGAGACCCAGTACTTC. V usage is TRBV7-3 and J usage is TRBJ2-5, with TRBD2 matching over 9 bases. The CDR3 covers 15 residues. Unmatched junction bases numbered 5, after V lost 5 bases and J lost 1 base. Germline V gives CDR1 SGHTA, CDR2 FQGTGA.

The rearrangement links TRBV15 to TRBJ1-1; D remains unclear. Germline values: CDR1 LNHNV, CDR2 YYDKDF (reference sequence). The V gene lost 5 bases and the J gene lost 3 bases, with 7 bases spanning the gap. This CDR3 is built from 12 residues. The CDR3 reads CATSGWDTEAFF. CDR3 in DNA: TGTGCCACCAGCGGATGGGACACTGAAGCTTTCTTT. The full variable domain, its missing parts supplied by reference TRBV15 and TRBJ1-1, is DAMVIQNPRYQVTQFGKPVTLSCSQTLNHNVMYWYQQKSSQAPKLLFHYYDKDFNNEADTPDNFQSRRPNTSFCFLDIRSPGLGDTAMYLCATSGWDTEAFFGQGTRLTVV.

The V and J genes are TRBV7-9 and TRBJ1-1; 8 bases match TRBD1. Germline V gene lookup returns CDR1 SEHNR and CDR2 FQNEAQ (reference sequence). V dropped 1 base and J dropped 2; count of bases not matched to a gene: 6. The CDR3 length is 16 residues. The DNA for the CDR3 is TGTGCCAGCAGCTTAGATGCTGGACAGGGTAACACTGAAGCTTTCTTT. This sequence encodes CASSLDAGQGNTEAFF.

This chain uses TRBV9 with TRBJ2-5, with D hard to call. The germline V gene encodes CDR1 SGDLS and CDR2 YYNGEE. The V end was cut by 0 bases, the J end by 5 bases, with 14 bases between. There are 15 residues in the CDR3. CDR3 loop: CASSVAGNEKETQYF. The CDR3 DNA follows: TGTGCCAGCAGCGTAGCGGGCAATGAGAAGGAGACCCAGTACTTC.

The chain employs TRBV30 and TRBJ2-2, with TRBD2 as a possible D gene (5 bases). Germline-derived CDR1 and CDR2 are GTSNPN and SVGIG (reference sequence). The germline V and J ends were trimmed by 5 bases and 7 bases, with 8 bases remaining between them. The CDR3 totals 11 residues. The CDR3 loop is CAWAGLGELFF. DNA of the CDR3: TGTGCCTGGGCGGGCCTCGGGGAGCTGTTTTTT.

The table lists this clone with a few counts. The CDR3 DNA follows: TGTGCCAGCAGCGTAGCTCACGCCAGCTACAATGAGCAGTTCTTC. Translation gives CASSVAHASYNEQFF. V usage is TRBV9 and J usage is TRBJ2-1; unclear D gene. V was trimmed by 0 bases and J by 3 bases, leaving 10 bases between them. CDR1 and CDR2 (germline): SGDLS, YYNGEE. The CDR3 runs 15 residues.

The CDR3 loop reads CASSSTEAGTQYF. CDR3 bases: TGTGCCAGCAGCTCAACAGAGGCGGGTACGCAGTATTTT. The V gene is TRBV5-4, the J gene TRBJ2-3; tentative D call: TRBD2 (5 bases). Germline CDR1 SGHNT, CDR2 YYREEE (reference sequence). The CDR3 has 13 amino acids. V was cut by 3 bases and J by 8 bases, with 13 bases left in between. The full variable domain, in which reference TRBV5-4 and TRBJ2-3 provide the parts outside the CDR3, is ETGVTQSPTHLIKTRGQQVTLRCSSQSGHNTVSWYQQALGQGPQFIFQYYREEENGRGNFPPRFSGLQFPNYSSELNVNALELDDSALYLCASSSTEAGTQYFGPGTRLTVL.

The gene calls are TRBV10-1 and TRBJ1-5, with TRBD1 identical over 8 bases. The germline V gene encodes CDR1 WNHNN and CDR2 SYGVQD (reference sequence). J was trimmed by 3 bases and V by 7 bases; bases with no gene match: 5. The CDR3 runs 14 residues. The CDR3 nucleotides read TGCGCCAGCAAGCCGGGACAGGTCAATCAGCCCCAGCATTTT. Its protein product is CASKPGQVNQPQHF.

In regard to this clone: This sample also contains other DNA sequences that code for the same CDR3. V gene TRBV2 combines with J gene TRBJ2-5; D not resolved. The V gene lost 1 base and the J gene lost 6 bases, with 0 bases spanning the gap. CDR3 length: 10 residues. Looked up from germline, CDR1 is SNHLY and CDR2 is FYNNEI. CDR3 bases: TGTGCCAGCAGTGAAGAGACCCAGTACTTC. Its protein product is CASSEETQYF.

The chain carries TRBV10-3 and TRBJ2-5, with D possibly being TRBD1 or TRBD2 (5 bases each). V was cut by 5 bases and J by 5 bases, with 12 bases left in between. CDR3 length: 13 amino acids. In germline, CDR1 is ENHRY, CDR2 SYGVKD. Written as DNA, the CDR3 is TGTGCCATCAGTTCGGGGCTGGACGAGACCCAGTACTTC. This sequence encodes CAISSGLDETQYF.